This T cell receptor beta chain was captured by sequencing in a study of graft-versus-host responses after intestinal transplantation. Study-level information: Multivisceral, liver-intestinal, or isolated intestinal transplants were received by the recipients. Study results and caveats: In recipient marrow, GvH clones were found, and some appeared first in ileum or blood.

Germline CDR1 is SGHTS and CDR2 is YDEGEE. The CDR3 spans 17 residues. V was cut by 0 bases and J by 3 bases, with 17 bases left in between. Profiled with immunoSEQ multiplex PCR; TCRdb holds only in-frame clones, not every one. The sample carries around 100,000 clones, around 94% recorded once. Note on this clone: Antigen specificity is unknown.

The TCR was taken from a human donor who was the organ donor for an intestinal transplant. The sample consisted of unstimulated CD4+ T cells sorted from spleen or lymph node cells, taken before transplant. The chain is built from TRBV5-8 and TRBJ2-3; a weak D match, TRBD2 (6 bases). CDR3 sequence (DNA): TGTGCCAGCAGCTTGGGCCGGTCGGGGGTTCGAACAGATACGCAGTATTTT. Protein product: CASSLGRSGVRTDTQYF.